This T cell receptor beta chain was sequenced during a study of T cell responses to AZD1222 COVID-19 vaccine. This clone has a handful of counts. Germline loops: CDR1 MNHEY, CDR2 SVGAGI. J was trimmed by 6 bases and V by 0 bases; bases with no gene match: 8. The CDR3 length is 16 residues. Here immunoSEQ multiplex PCR was the method, and the copy in TCRdb shows in-frame clones only, minus some. The sample holds about 42,000 clones; approximately 90% are singletons and the top ten take around a quarter. The source is an adult who received the AZD1222 COVID-19 vaccine. This chain connects TRBV6-5 to TRBJ1-2; 9 nucleotides line up with TRBD1. The starting material was peripheral blood, obtained 28 days after the second AZD1222 dose. CDR3 bases: TGTGCCAGCAGTTACTCGAGCACAGGGGGCTGGAATGGCTACACCTTC. Its protein is CASSYSSTGGWNGYTF.